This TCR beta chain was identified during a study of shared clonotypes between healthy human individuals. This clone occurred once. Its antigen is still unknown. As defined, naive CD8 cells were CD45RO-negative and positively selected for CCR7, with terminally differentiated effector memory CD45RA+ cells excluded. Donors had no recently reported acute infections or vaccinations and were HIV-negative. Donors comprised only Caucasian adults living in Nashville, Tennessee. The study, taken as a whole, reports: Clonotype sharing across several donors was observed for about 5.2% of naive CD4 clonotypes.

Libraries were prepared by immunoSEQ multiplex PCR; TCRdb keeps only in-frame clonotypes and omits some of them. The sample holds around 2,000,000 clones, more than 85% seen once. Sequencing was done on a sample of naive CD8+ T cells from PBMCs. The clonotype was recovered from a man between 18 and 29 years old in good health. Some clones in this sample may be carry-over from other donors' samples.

CDR3 DNA: TGTGCCAGCAGCTTGGTAAGCAATCAGCCCCAGCATTTT. Its protein product is CASSLVSNQPQHF. The V call is TRBV5-5, the J call TRBJ1-5, with unresolved D. V was shortened by 0 bases and J by 1 base, with 2 bases between the two germline ends. The germline gives CDR1 SGHKS, CDR2 YYEKEE (reference sequence). There are 13 residues in the CDR3. The whole variable domain, filled in from reference TRBV5-5 and TRBJ1-5, reads DAGVTQSPTHLIKTRGQQVTLRCSPISGHKSVSWYQQVLGQGPQFIFQYYEKEERGRGNFPDRFSARQFPNYSSELNVNALLLGDSALYLCASSLVSNQPQHFGDGTRLSIL.